The 21 T cell receptor beta chains given below trace back to one sample, sequenced in a study of blood T cell repertoires in COVID-19. The method was immunoSEQ multiplex PCR; TCRdb's version includes in-frame clones alone and lacks a portion of them. The sample carries fewer than 350,000 clones, 85% to 90% recorded once. What was sequenced was peripheral blood. Source of these receptors: a woman aged 25 to 45 with COVID-19, enrolled during active disease.

This sequence joins TRBV2 and TRBJ2-3; 9 nucleotides agree with TRBD2. J gave up 2 bases and V 7 bases, and 4 bases lay outside the gene matches. This CDR3 is built from 14 residues. The germline V gene encodes CDR1 SNHLY and CDR2 FYNNEI. The CDR3 loop reads CASIAGDYTDTQYF. The CDR3 DNA reads as TGTGCCAGCATAGCGGGGGACTACACAGATACGCAGTATTTT.

The rearrangement links TRBV7-9 to TRBJ2-7, with 11 bases aligning to TRBD1. The V segment lost 11 bases and the J segment 6 bases; nucleotides outside the gene matches: 6. Per the germline V gene, CDR1 is SEHNR and CDR2 is FQNEAQ (reference sequence). This CDR3 has 12 amino acids. The CDR3 loop is CAGGGTGGEQYF. The CDR3, as DNA: TGTGCCGGGGGTGGGACAGGGGGCGAGCAGTACTTC.

The chain has TRBV9 and TRBJ1-2, with D maybe TRBD1 (5 bases). CDR1 SGDLS and CDR2 YYNGEE come from the germline V gene. Trimming stripped 0 bases from V and 4 bases from J, with 13 bases between. The CDR3 runs to 15 residues. CDR3 sequence: CASSVDRPSGYGYTF. DNA of the CDR3: TGTGCCAGCAGCGTAGACAGGCCCTCTGGCTATGGCTACACCTTC.

The chain carries TRBV12-3 or TRBV12-4 and TRBJ1-2; no reliable D call. The germline V and J ends were trimmed by 4 bases and 8 bases, with 11 bases remaining between them. CDR3 length: 12 amino acids. The CDR3 DNA reads as TGTGCCAGCAGTTCCCGGGGTTACGGCTACACCTTC. Encoded protein: CASSSRGYGYTF.

This clone has a handful of counts. This chain uses TRBV27 with TRBJ2-2; the D is unclear. Germline lookup yields CDR1 MNHEY and CDR2 SMNVEV (reference sequence). The CDR3 runs 12 residues. With 6 bases removed from V and 2 bases from J, the gap between germline ends came to 4 bases. Here the CDR3 reads CASSYNTGELFF. CDR3 sequence (DNA): TGTGCCAGCAGCTATAACACCGGGGAGCTGTTTTTT.

This chain links TRBV6-5 with TRBJ1-2, with TRBD1 identical over 8 bases. Germline CDR1 reads MNHEY; CDR2 reads SVGAGI. The CDR3 contains 15 residues. J gave up 0 bases and V 0 bases, and 0 bases lay outside the gene matches. In DNA, the CDR3 is TGTGCCAGCAGTTACTCGGGACAGGCTAACTATGGCTACACCTTC. It specifies CASSYSGQANYGYTF.

The rearrangement uses TRBV10-3 and TRBJ2-7; 10 positions match TRBD2. Germline values: CDR1 ENHRY, CDR2 SYGVKD. There are 15 residues in the CDR3. Trimming at V came to 4 bases and at J to 0 bases, leaving 3 bases not matched to a gene. The CDR3 DNA reads as TGTGCCATCAGTGCTCTAGCGGGGGCCTCCTACGAGCAGTACTTC. Translated: CAISALAGASYEQYF.

In its sample, this clone was seen once. This chain connects TRBV9 to TRBJ1-2; D is perhaps TRBD1 (5 bases). V lost 0 bases and J 4 bases, leaving 10 bases between the germline ends. Looked up from germline, CDR1 is SGDLS and CDR2 is YYNGEE. The CDR3 is 14 residues long. CDR3 nucleotide sequence: TGTGCCAGCAGCGTAGCAGGGTCGGGCTATGGCTACACCTTC. This translates into CASSVAGSGYGYTF.

The chain recombines TRBV21-1 with TRBJ1-3. TRBV21-1 is described as a pseudogene. The CDR3 contains 14 residues. In DNA, the CDR3 is TGTGCCAGCAGCAAACTCCGACTCCTTAACACCATATATTTT. Its translation: CASSKLRLLNTIYF.

The chain employs TRBV18 and TRBJ1-1; D might be TRBD1 (5 bases). With 5 bases removed from V and 0 bases from J, the gap between germline ends came to 10 bases. The CDR3 runs to 14 residues. In germline, CDR1 is KGHSH, CDR2 LQKENI. The CDR3 nucleotides read TGTGCCAGCTCATTCACAGGTATGAACACTGAAGCTTTCTTT. As protein: CASSFTGMNTEAFF.

V and J are TRBV7-9 and TRBJ2-7; tentatively, D is TRBD1 (6 bases). There are 12 residues in the CDR3. V was shortened by 5 bases and J by 5 bases, with 10 bases between the two germline ends. Germline CDR1 and CDR2: SEHNR and FQNEAQ (reference sequence). In nucleotides, the CDR3 is TGTGCCAGCAGCGCTACAGGGAACGAGCAGTACTTC. This translates into CASSATGNEQYF.

CDR3 DNA: TGCAGTGCTAGTGCTGGGCAGGGGGGCACTGAAGCTTTCTTT. Amino acid sequence: CSASAGQGGTEAFF. The genes are TRBV20-1 and TRBJ1-1; TRBD1 agrees at 7 bases. Germline CDR1 is DFQATT and CDR2 is SNEGSKA (reference sequence). V shed 3 bases, J shed 4 bases, and the junction held 8 bases outside the gene matches. This CDR3 comprises 14 residues.

V gene TRBV5-6 combines with J gene TRBJ1-1; 8 positions match TRBD1. CDR1 is SGHDT and CDR2 is YYEEEE in the germline V gene. This CDR3 has 15 amino acids. Germline trimming cut 4 bases from V and 1 base from J; bases unmatched to any gene: 6. In DNA, the CDR3 is TGTGCCAGCAGCCCCTTAGACAGGGGGAACACTGAAGCTTTCTTT. This sequence encodes CASSPLDRGNTEAFF. The full variable domain, in which reference TRBV5-6 and TRBJ1-1 provide the parts outside the CDR3, is DAGVTQSPTHLIKTRGQQVTLRCSPKSGHDTVSWYQQALGQGPQFIFQYYEEEERQRGNFPDRFSGHQFPNYSSELNVNALLLGDSALYLCASSPLDRGNTEAFFGQGTRLTVV.

The genes are TRBV11-2 and TRBJ1-1, with D tentatively TRBD1 (5 bases). The CDR3 sequence is 14 residues long. V was cut by 0 bases and J by 4 bases, with 9 bases left in between. The germline CDR1 and CDR2 sequences are SGHAT and FQNNGV. The CDR3 here is CASSLDRRVTEAFF. Here the CDR3 DNA reads TGTGCCAGCAGCTTAGATCGCAGGGTCACTGAAGCTTTCTTT.

The rearrangement links TRBV19 to TRBJ2-1, with 10 bases that match TRBD2. J gave up 4 bases and V 3 bases, and 6 bases lay outside the gene matches. The V gene's germline CDR1 is LNHDA and CDR2 SQIVND (reference sequence). CDR3 length equals 16 residues. CDR3 in amino acids: CASSITLTSGYNEQFF. DNA for the CDR3: TGTGCCAGTAGTATTACTTTGACTAGCGGGTACAATGAGCAGTTCTTC.

The chain combines TRBV7-2 with TRBJ2-3; TRBD1 matches at 7 bases. Trimming removed 2 bases from V and 10 bases from J; junction bases left unmatched: 9. The germline gives CDR1 SGHTA, CDR2 FQGNSA. This CDR3 region has 14 residues. The CDR3 is CASSLTETGSAQYF. The CDR3 DNA sequence: TGTGCCAGCAGCTTAACCGAGACAGGGAGTGCGCAGTATTTT.

V gene TRBV19 combines with J gene TRBJ1-5; D not certain. The CDR3 loop spans 15 amino acids. The V and J ends lost 5 bases and 3 bases respectively, with 14 bases between them. Germline V gene lookup returns CDR1 LNHDA and CDR2 SQIVND (reference sequence). The CDR3 DNA reads TGTGCCAGTAGTCAGGCGGGTTATATCAATCAGCCCCAGCATTTT. This sequence encodes CASSQAGYINQPQHF.

This chain joins TRBV3-1 (or the pseudogene TRBV3-2) and TRBJ1-1; weak D call: TRBD1 (5 bases). The CDR3 runs 14 residues. Trimming pared 2 bases from V and 1 base from J, leaving 8 bases between. In germline, CDR1 is LGHDT, CDR2 YNNKEL (reference sequence). The chain's CDR3 is CASSQNGGNTEAFF. The CDR3 region has the DNA TGTGCCAGCAGCCAAAACGGGGGGAACACTGAAGCTTTCTTT.

The chain recombines TRBV7-9 with TRBJ1-5; 9 bases agree with TRBD1. The CDR3 is 15 residues long. Looked up from germline, CDR1 is SEHNR and CDR2 is FQNEAQ (reference sequence). V shed 3 bases and J 0 bases; nucleotides not matched to a gene: 0. The CDR3 DNA reads as TGTGCCAGCAGCTTGGGACAGGGTAGCAATCAGCCCCAGCATTTT. It codes for CASSLGQGSNQPQHF.

This clone was seen just once. This sequence joins TRBV5-6 and TRBJ1-2; TRBD1 might be the D (6 bases). Trimming cost V 1 base and J 5 bases, with 9 bases left between them. CDR3 length: 13 amino acids. Germline loops: CDR1 SGHDT, CDR2 YYEEEE. CDR3 sequence (DNA): TGTGCCAGCAGCTTGCTAGGGGGTTATGGCTACACCTTC. Protein product: CASSLLGGYGYTF.

This clone appeared once. The chain employs TRBV24-1 and TRBJ2-5, with 9 nucleotides matching TRBD1. V shed 7 bases, J shed 2 bases, and the junction held 7 bases outside the gene matches. Looked up from germline, CDR1 is KGHDR and CDR2 is SFDVKD. The CDR3 covers 15 residues. The CDR3 DNA reads TGTGCCACCAGCTTGACAGGGGGACCTCAAGAGACCCAGTACTTC. Its translation is CATSLTGGPQETQYF.